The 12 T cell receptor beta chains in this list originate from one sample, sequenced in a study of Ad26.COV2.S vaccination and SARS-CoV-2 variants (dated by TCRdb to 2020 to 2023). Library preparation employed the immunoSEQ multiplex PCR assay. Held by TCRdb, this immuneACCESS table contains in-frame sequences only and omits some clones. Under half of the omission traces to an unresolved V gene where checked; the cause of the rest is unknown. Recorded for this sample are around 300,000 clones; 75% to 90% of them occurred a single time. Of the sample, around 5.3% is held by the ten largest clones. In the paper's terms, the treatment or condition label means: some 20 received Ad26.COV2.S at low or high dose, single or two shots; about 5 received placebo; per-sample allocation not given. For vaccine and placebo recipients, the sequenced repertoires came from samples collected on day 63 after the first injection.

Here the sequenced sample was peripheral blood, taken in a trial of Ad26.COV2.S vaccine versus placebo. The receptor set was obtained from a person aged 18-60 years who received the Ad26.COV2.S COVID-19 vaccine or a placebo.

CDR3 amino acids: CASSLGHSPLHF. The CDR3 DNA follows: TGTGCCAGCAGCCTGGGGCATTCACCCCTCCACTTT. This chain joins TRBV3-1 (or the pseudogene TRBV3-2) and TRBJ1-6; possibly TRBD1 for D (5 bases). Per germline, CDR1 LGHDT and CDR2 YNNKEL (reference sequence). There are 12 residues in the CDR3. V lost 4 bases and J lost 8, with 6 bases in between.

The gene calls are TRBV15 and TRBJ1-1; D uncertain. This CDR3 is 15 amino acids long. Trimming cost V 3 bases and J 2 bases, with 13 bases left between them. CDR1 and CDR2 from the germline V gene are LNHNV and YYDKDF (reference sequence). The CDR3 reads CATSSPDGSNTEAFF. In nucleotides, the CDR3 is TGTGCCACCAGCAGCCCGGACGGCTCCAACACTGAAGCTTTCTTT. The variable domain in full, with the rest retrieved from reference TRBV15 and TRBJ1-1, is DAMVIQNPRYQVTQFGKPVTLSCSQTLNHNVMYWYQQKSSQAPKLLFHYYDKDFNNEADTPDNFQSRRPNTSFCFLDIRSPGLGDTAMYLCATSSPDGSNTEAFFGQGTRLTVV.

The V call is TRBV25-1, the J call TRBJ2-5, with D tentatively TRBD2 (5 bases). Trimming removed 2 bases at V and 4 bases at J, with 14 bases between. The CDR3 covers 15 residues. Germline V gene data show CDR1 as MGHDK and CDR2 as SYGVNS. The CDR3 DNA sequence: TGTGCCAGCAGTGAAAAGGGAGCGGAAAGAGAGACCCAGTACTTC. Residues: CASSEKGAERETQYF.

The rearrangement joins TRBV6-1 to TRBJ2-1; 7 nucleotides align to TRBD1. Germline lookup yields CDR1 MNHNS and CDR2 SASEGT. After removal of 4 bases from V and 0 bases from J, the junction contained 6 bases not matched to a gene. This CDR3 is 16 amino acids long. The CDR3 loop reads CASSGGTVSSYNEQFF. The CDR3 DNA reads TGTGCCAGCAGTGGGGGGACAGTGAGCTCCTACAATGAGCAGTTCTTC.

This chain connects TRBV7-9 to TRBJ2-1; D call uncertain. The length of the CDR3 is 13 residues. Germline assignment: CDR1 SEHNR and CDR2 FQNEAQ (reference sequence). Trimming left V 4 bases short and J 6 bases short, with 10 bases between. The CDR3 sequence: CASSSLYGNEQFF. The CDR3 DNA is TGTGCCAGCAGCTCCCTCTACGGCAATGAGCAGTTCTTC.

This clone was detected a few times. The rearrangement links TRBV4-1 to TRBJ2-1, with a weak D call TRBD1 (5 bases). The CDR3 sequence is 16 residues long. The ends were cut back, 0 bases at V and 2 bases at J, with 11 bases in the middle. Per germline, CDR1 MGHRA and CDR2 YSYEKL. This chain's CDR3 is CASSQDGAAAYNEQFF. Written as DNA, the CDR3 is TGCGCCAGCAGCCAAGATGGGGCAGCCGCCTACAATGAGCAGTTCTTC.

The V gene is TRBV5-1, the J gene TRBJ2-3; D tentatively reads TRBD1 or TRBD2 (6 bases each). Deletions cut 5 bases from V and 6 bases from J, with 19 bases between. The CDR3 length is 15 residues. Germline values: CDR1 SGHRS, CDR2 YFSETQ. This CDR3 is CASRLPGGGEDTQYF. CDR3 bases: TGCGCCAGCAGACTCCCCGGAGGGGGTGAGGATACGCAGTATTTT.

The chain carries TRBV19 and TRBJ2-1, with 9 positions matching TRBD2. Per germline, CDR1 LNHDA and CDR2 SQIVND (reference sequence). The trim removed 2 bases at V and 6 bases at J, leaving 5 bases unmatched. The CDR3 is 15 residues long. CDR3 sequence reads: CASSITAGGPNEQFF. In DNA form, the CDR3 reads TGTGCCAGTAGTATAACAGCGGGGGGCCCCAATGAGCAGTTCTTC.

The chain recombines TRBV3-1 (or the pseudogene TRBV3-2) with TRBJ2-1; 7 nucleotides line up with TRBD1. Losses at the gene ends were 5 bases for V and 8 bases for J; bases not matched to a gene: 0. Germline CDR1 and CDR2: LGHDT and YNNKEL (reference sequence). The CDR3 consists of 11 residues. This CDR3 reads CASSTGDEQFF. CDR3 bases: TGTGCCAGCAGCACAGGGGATGAGCAGTTCTTC.

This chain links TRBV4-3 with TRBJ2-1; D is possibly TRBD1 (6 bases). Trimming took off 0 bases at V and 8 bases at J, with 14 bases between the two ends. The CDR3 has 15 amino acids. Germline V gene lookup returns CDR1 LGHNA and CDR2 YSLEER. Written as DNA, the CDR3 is TGCGCCAGCAGCCAAGACCCCACAGGGAGCTATGAGCAGTTCTTC. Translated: CASSQDPTGSYEQFF.

The CDR3 coding sequence is TGTGCCAGCAGCTTAGACAGGCCAATCTACGAGCAGTACTTC. Residues: CASSLDRPIYEQYF. This chain uses TRBV11-2 with TRBJ2-7; no definite D call. The CDR3 covers 14 residues. Germline-derived CDR1 and CDR2 are SGHAT and FQNNGV. Trimming removed 0 bases at V and 3 bases at J, with 9 bases between.

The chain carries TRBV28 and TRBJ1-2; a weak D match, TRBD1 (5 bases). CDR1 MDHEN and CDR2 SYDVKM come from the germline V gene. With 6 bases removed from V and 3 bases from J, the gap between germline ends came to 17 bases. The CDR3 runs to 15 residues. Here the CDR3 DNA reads TGTGCCAGCAGACCCCTACACCGGGACTACTATGGCTACACCTTC. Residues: CASRPLHRDYYGYTF.